These T cell receptor beta chains were read from a single sample in a study of cytotoxic CD8 clonotypes in ibrutinib-treated CLL. The repertoire was sequenced with immunoSEQ multiplex PCR; TCRdb's copy has only in-frame clones and lacks some. The table shows 250,000 to 350,000 clones, with around 69% occurring only once. The sample was PBMCs, taken at disease progression, from a patient treated with ibrutinib. The receptor set was obtained from a human donor with chronic lymphocytic leukemia. CDR3s include the opening cysteine and the closing phenylalanine or tryptophan. Each record gives: clone size, CDR3 length, J gene, V gene, CDR3 protein. Some rows mark clone size as missing; the rest say once, few, many or name a class of expanded clone.

size: -; length: 16; J: TRBJ2-3; V: TRBV19; CDR3: CASSLGGLAGHGVQYF
size: once; length: 15; J: TRBJ2-7; V: TRBV7-8; CDR3: CASSSKDGVAYEQYF
size: -; length: 18; J: TRBJ2-3; V: TRBV11-2; CDR3: CASSKLAGDYQSTDTQYF
size: -; length: 16; J: TRBJ2-5; V: TRBV6-6; CDR3: CASSYSTSPRQETQYF
size: once; length: 15; J: TRBJ1-1; V: TRBV29-1; CDR3: CSVLFTGGRNTEAFF
size: -; length: 14; J: TRBJ1-1; V: TRBV5-8; CDR3: CASSLTGMNTEAFF
size: once; length: 16; J: TRBJ1-6; V: TRBV5-1; CDR3: CASSGTASSYNSPLHF
size: once; length: 16; J: TRBJ2-7; V: TRBV7-2; CDR3: CASSLAWTGPSYEQYF
size: -; length: 17; J: TRBJ1-2; V: TRBV2; CDR3: CASSEAPAGALGYGYTF
size: -; length: 18; J: TRBJ2-3; V: TRBV9; CDR3: CASSVGPNGGPNQDTQYF
size: -; length: 13; J: TRBJ2-7; V: TRBV9; CDR3: CASSVGSRGEQYF
size: once; length: 16; J: TRBJ1-2; V: TRBV29-1; CDR3: CSVDLRSGVVGYGYTF
size: few; length: 14; J: TRBJ1-2; V: TRBV6-5; CDR3: CASGIHGQPYGYTF
size: -; length: 12; J: TRBJ1-1; V: TRBV5-6; CDR3: CASSLISGEAFF
size: -; length: 15; J: TRBJ2-3; V: TRBV9; CDR3: CASSVAGGLTDTQYF
size: -; length: 14; J: TRBJ2-7; V: TRBV11-2; CDR3: CASSPDDRNYEQYF
size: -; length: 15; J: TRBJ2-1; V: TRBV7-8; CDR3: CASSLPVAGANEQFF
size: -; length: 11; J: TRBJ1-2; V: TRBV29-1; CDR3: CSAPTVYGYTF
size: -; length: 14; J: TRBJ2-1; V: TRBV11-2; CDR3: CASSLDPQYNEQFF
size: -; length: 15; J: TRBJ2-7; V: TRBV5-1; CDR3: CASSHGQGFPYEQYF
size: -; length: 14; J: TRBJ2-7; V: TRBV10-2; CDR3: CASSEPGQGYEQYF
size: once; length: 16; J: TRBJ2-3; V: TRBV4-1; CDR3: CASSQVQGIRTDTQYF
size: -; length: 16; J: TRBJ1-4; V: TRBV2; CDR3: CASSEERQGHNEKLFF
size: few; length: 14; J: TRBJ2-7; V: TRBV9; CDR3: CASSLAGSSYEQYF
size: few; length: 15; J: TRBJ1-2; V: TRBV5-1; CDR3: CASSLSAEANYGYTF
size: -; length: 12; J: TRBJ1-1; V: TRBV6-5; CDR3: CASSPAGSEAFF
size: -; length: 16; J: TRBJ2-2; V: TRBV7-9; CDR3: CASSSRGTANTGELFF
size: few; length: 16; J: TRBJ1-1; V: TRBV7-9; CDR3: CASSNFKGAAGTEAFF
size: -; length: 16; J: TRBJ2-7; V: TRBV4-1; CDR3: CASSRTGTELSYEQYF
size: -; length: 16; J: TRBJ2-5; V: TRBV13; CDR3: CASSPTGVGNQETQYF
size: -; length: 16; J: TRBJ1-4; V: TRBV29-1; CDR3: CSVVLQGYTTNEKLFF
size: once; length: 18; J: TRBJ1-1; V: TRBV19; CDR3: CASSGRIIIHPVNTEAFF
size: -; length: 13; J: TRBJ1-2; V: TRBV5-6; CDR3: CASSLRGSYGYTF
size: -; length: 14; J: TRBJ2-7; V: TRBV5-1; CDR3: CASSPTRPDYEQYF
size: -; length: 14; J: TRBJ2-7; V: TRBV6-5; CDR3: CASTPSGLSYEQYF
size: -; length: 15; J: TRBJ1-6; V: TRBV21-1; CDR3: CASSNGRGIGSPLHF
size: -; length: 15; J: TRBJ2-7; V: TRBV10-3; CDR3: CAISDTSGSPYEQYF
size: -; length: 15; J: TRBJ2-1; V: TRBV13; CDR3: CASSLAQRGYNEQFF
size: once; length: 16; J: TRBJ1-1; V: TRBV10-2; CDR3: CASSRPTGAALTEAFF
size: -; length: 13; J: TRBJ2-7; V: TRBV29-1; CDR3: CSVERGQGYEQYF
size: -; length: 15; J: TRBJ2-7; V: TRBV19; CDR3: CASSIRGGHPYEQYF
size: -; length: 12; J: TRBJ1-1; V: TRBV28; CDR3: CASRSYREEAFF
size: -; length: 13; J: TRBJ1-1; V: TRBV27; CDR3: CASSRDRRSEAFF